The next 4 T cell receptor beta chains were all read from a single sample in a study of T cell changes during pregnancy in multiple sclerosis (dated by TCRdb to about 2019). Library preparation was by the immunoSEQ multiplex PCR assay. What TCRdb holds here is the immuneACCESS table cut down to in-frame rearrangements. Part of the clones is not present; checked against another copy, under half of the missing clones reflect an unresolved V gene, and the others are unexplained. This sample has tens of thousands of clones in its table, and 85% to 95% of those were observed once. The ten largest clones represent over 0.3% of the sample. Sequencing was performed on CD4+ T cells from peripheral blood mononuclear cells, taken in the third trimester of pregnancy. These receptors were collected from a female donor in good health, enrolled as a control in a pregnancy study.

CDR3 sequence: CASRLDYGYTF. The CDR3 DNA reads TGTGCCAGCAGACTGGACTATGGCTACACCTTC. The chain couples TRBV28 to TRBJ1-2, with D uncertain. Per germline, CDR1 MDHEN and CDR2 SYDVKM. V lost 6 bases to trimming and J lost 3 bases, with 5 bases between them. The CDR3 is made up of 11 amino acids.

This clone was picked up a small number of times. The V and J genes are TRBV10-2 and TRBJ2-2; possibly TRBD1 for D (5 bases). V lost 5 bases and J lost 0, with 13 bases in between. CDR1 and CDR2 from the germline V gene are WSHSY and SAAADI. The CDR3 is 16 residues long. The CDR3 loop reads CASSTDSRSNTGELFF. For the CDR3, the DNA is TGCGCCAGCAGTACCGACAGCAGGTCGAACACCGGGGAGCTGTTTTTT.

The chain has TRBV19 and TRBJ1-1; weak D call: TRBD1 (5 bases). In germline, CDR1 is LNHDA, CDR2 SQIVND (reference sequence). The CDR3 totals 14 residues. The V end lost 1 base, the J end lost 5 bases, and 11 bases lay between the germline ends. The CDR3 DNA reads as TGTGCCAGTAGTATAGTGGGGGGAGCGACTGAAGCTTTCTTT. Translating gives CASSIVGGATEAFF.

V and J are TRBV6-1 and TRBJ1-2, with TRBD1 as a possible D gene (5 bases). CDR3 length equals 14 residues. The ends were cut back, 4 bases at V and 8 bases at J, with 17 bases in the middle. Germline CDR1 and CDR2: MNHNS and SASEGT. The CDR3 DNA is TGTGCCAGCAGTGTTCTCGGCGGGGCTGACGGCTACACCTTC. Residues: CASSVLGGADGYTF.